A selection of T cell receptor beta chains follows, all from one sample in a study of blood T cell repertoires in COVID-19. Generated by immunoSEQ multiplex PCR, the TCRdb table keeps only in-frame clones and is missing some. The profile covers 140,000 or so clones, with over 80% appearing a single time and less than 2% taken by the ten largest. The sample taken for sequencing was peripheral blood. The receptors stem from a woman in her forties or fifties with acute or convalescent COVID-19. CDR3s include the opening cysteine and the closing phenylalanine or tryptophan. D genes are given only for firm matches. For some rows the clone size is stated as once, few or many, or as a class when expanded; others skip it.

CDR3nt: TGTGCCAGCTCAGGAGGGGATCAGCCCCAGCATTTT; CDR3aa: CASSGGDQPQHF; d_gene: NA; v_gene: TRBV18; j_gene: TRBJ1-5; abundance: NA
CDR3nt: TGTGCCAGTCAGTCGGGACAGAAGTTTAATTCACCCCTCCACTTT; CDR3aa: CASQSGQKFNSPLHF; d_gene: TRBD1; v_gene: TRBV19; j_gene: TRBJ1-6; abundance: few
CDR3nt: TGCGCCAGCAGCCACAAGGGGGTAGGGGATGAAAAACTGTTTTTT; CDR3aa: CASSHKGVGDEKLFF; d_gene: NA; v_gene: TRBV4-1; j_gene: TRBJ1-4; abundance: NA
CDR3nt: TGTGCCAGCAGCCCCACTAGGGTCTTCCAAGAGACCCAGTACTTC; CDR3aa: CASSPTRVFQETQYF; d_gene: NA; v_gene: TRBV5-6; j_gene: TRBJ2-5; abundance: NA
CDR3nt: TGTGCCACCAGCGAGGTCCTCTACGAGCAGTACTTC; CDR3aa: CATSEVLYEQYF; d_gene: NA; v_gene: TRBV24-1; j_gene: TRBJ2-7; abundance: NA
CDR3nt: TGTGCCAGTAGTCCCCAGTATGCCTCTGGAAACACCATATATTTT; CDR3aa: CASSPQYASGNTIYF; d_gene: NA; v_gene: TRBV19; j_gene: TRBJ1-3; abundance: medium-sized
CDR3nt: TGTGCCAGCAGTTTACCGCGGACTGAAGCTTTCTTT; CDR3aa: CASSLPRTEAFF; d_gene: NA; v_gene: TRBV27; j_gene: TRBJ1-1; abundance: NA
CDR3nt: TGCGCCAGTCAAACTTGGTTCGGTGTCGGGGAGCTGTTTTTT; CDR3aa: CASQTWFGVGELFF; d_gene: NA; v_gene: TRBV5-1; j_gene: TRBJ2-2; abundance: NA
CDR3nt: TGTGCCAGCAGAACTACAGGGACCACTGAAGCTTTCTTT; CDR3aa: CASRTTGTTEAFF; d_gene: NA; v_gene: TRBV2; j_gene: TRBJ1-1; abundance: NA
CDR3nt: TGTGCCACCAGTTTAATTAACACTGAAGCTTTCTTT; CDR3aa: CATSLINTEAFF; d_gene: NA; v_gene: TRBV15; j_gene: TRBJ1-1; abundance: NA
CDR3nt: TGTGCCTGGAGTGGCGGGGGCAATCAGCCCCAGCATTTT; CDR3aa: CAWSGGGNQPQHF; d_gene: NA; v_gene: TRBV30; j_gene: TRBJ1-5; abundance: once
CDR3nt: TGTGCCAGCAGCCATTTTAGCGGGGGGTTCACAGATACGCAGTATTTT; CDR3aa: CASSHFSGGFTDTQYF; d_gene: TRBD2; v_gene: TRBV4-2; j_gene: TRBJ2-3; abundance: NA
CDR3nt: TGTGCCAGCACCTCCCTCGGGTCAGAGACCCAGTACTTC; CDR3aa: CASTSLGSETQYF; d_gene: NA; v_gene: TRBV25-1; j_gene: TRBJ2-5; abundance: NA
CDR3nt: TGTGCCAGCAGCCGACACCGGGACAGGGGGCGAGGAAACACTGAAGCTTTCTTT; CDR3aa: CASSRHRDRGRGNTEAFF; d_gene: TRBD1; v_gene: TRBV6-2/TRBV6-3; j_gene: TRBJ1-1; abundance: NA
CDR3nt: TGTGCCAGCAGTGGAAACGGAGGGAGCAATCAGCCCCAGCATTTT; CDR3aa: CASSGNGGSNQPQHF; d_gene: NA; v_gene: TRBV28; j_gene: TRBJ1-5; abundance: NA
CDR3nt: TGTGCCAGCGTGGACAGGGACTATGGCTACACCTTC; CDR3aa: CASVDRDYGYTF; d_gene: TRBD1; v_gene: TRBV2; j_gene: TRBJ1-2; abundance: once
CDR3nt: TGTGCCAGCAGTCAGTACACCGGGGAGCTGTTTTTT; CDR3aa: CASSQYTGELFF; d_gene: NA; v_gene: TRBV3-1/TRBV3-2; j_gene: TRBJ2-2; abundance: NA
CDR3nt: TGTGCCAGCTCACCATTCAGCGGGGTTGAGTATCAGCCCCAGCATTTT; CDR3aa: CASSPFSGVEYQPQHF; d_gene: NA; v_gene: TRBV18; j_gene: TRBJ1-5; abundance: NA
CDR3nt: TGTGCCAGCAAAGAAAGCACGGCGGCGGGGGAGACCCAGTACTTC; CDR3aa: CASKESTAAGETQYF; d_gene: NA; v_gene: TRBV7-9; j_gene: TRBJ2-5; abundance: NA
CDR3nt: TGCGCCAGCAGCCAAGCCGAGGACTATAATTCACCCCTCCACTTT; CDR3aa: CASSQAEDYNSPLHF; d_gene: NA; v_gene: TRBV4-1; j_gene: TRBJ1-6; abundance: NA
CDR3nt: TGCGCCAGCAGCTTGGGAGCGGGGGCTCACAATGAGCAGTTCTTC; CDR3aa: CASSLGAGAHNEQFF; d_gene: TRBD2; v_gene: TRBV5-1; j_gene: TRBJ2-1; abundance: NA
CDR3nt: TGTGCCAGCCCCCCGGGAAACCTGAACACCGGGGAGCTGTTTTTT; CDR3aa: CASPPGNLNTGELFF; d_gene: NA; v_gene: TRBV21-1; j_gene: TRBJ2-2; abundance: NA
CDR3nt: TGTGCCAGCAGTGGTCAAGGGAGTCAGCCCCAGCATTTT; CDR3aa: CASSGQGSQPQHF; d_gene: NA; v_gene: TRBV2; j_gene: TRBJ1-5; abundance: once
CDR3nt: TGCGCCAGCAGCCGCACCAGGGAATTACGGAATGGCTACACCTTC; CDR3aa: CASSRTRELRNGYTF; d_gene: NA; v_gene: TRBV4-1; j_gene: TRBJ1-2; abundance: NA
CDR3nt: TGTGCCAGCAGCTCAGTGGAGACTGAAGCTTTCTTT; CDR3aa: CASSSVETEAFF; d_gene: NA; v_gene: TRBV7-9; j_gene: TRBJ1-1; abundance: NA
CDR3nt: TGCGCCAGCAGCTTGGATAGGGGACTCTCCTACGAGCAGTACTTC; CDR3aa: CASSLDRGLSYEQYF; d_gene: NA; v_gene: TRBV5-1; j_gene: TRBJ2-7; abundance: NA
CDR3nt: TGTGCCTGGAAGGGGCAGAGAAACACTGAAGCTTTCTTT; CDR3aa: CAWKGQRNTEAFF; d_gene: NA; v_gene: TRBV30; j_gene: TRBJ1-1; abundance: once
CDR3nt: TGTGCCACCCGCGGGGGGGGACAAAGACGGTCACCCCTCCACTTT; CDR3aa: CATRGGGQRRSPLHF; d_gene: NA; v_gene: TRBV15; j_gene: TRBJ1-6; abundance: NA
CDR3nt: TGTGCCAGCTCACTAGCGGCGACCTCCTACGAGCAGTACTTC; CDR3aa: CASSLAATSYEQYF; d_gene: NA; v_gene: TRBV18; j_gene: TRBJ2-7; abundance: NA
CDR3nt: TGTGCCAGCAGCTCAAGGGGGCAGGGGCCTGGAAACACCATATATTTT; CDR3aa: CASSSRGQGPGNTIYF; d_gene: TRBD1; v_gene: TRBV9; j_gene: TRBJ1-3; abundance: NA
CDR3nt: TGTGCCAGCAGTTTTTTACAGCAAGAGACCCAGTACTTC; CDR3aa: CASSFLQQETQYF; d_gene: NA; v_gene: TRBV12-3/TRBV12-4; j_gene: TRBJ2-5; abundance: NA
CDR3nt: TGTGCCAGCAGTACGCGGATAGAGACCCAGTACTTC; CDR3aa: CASSTRIETQYF; d_gene: NA; v_gene: TRBV6-6; j_gene: TRBJ2-5; abundance: NA
CDR3nt: TGTGCCAGCAGCTCCGCAGACAGACCCTACGAGCAGTACTTC; CDR3aa: CASSSADRPYEQYF; d_gene: NA; v_gene: TRBV9; j_gene: TRBJ2-7; abundance: NA
CDR3nt: TGTGCCAGCAGCTTAGGGCCTCCAGGGCACAATGAGCAGTTCTTC; CDR3aa: CASSLGPPGHNEQFF; d_gene: NA; v_gene: TRBV7-3; j_gene: TRBJ2-1; abundance: NA
CDR3nt: TGTGCCATCAGTTCCGGGACAGGGGACTATGGCTACACCTTC; CDR3aa: CAISSGTGDYGYTF; d_gene: TRBD1; v_gene: TRBV10-3; j_gene: TRBJ1-2; abundance: NA
CDR3nt: TGTGCCAGTAGTGTCGGACAGGGAGGATTTACTGAAGCTTTCTTT; CDR3aa: CASSVGQGGFTEAFF; d_gene: TRBD1; v_gene: TRBV19; j_gene: TRBJ1-1; abundance: NA
CDR3nt: TGTGCCACCAGTGATTGGGATACGGGGCAGCCCCAGCATTTT; CDR3aa: CATSDWDTGQPQHF; d_gene: NA; v_gene: TRBV24-1; j_gene: TRBJ1-5; abundance: NA
CDR3nt: TGTGCCAGCAGTGACAGCAATGAGCAGTTCTTC; CDR3aa: CASSDSNEQFF; d_gene: NA; v_gene: TRBV2; j_gene: TRBJ2-1; abundance: NA
CDR3nt: TGCGCCAGCAGCTTGGACGGCGGGAAGACCAATGAGCAGTTCTTC; CDR3aa: CASSLDGGKTNEQFF; d_gene: NA; v_gene: TRBV5-1; j_gene: TRBJ2-1; abundance: NA
CDR3nt: TGCGCCAGCAGCCAAACAGGGGGCTGGACTGAAGCTTTCTTT; CDR3aa: CASSQTGGWTEAFF; d_gene: TRBD1; v_gene: TRBV4-1; j_gene: TRBJ1-1; abundance: NA
CDR3nt: TGTGCCAGTAGCGAGGGTGTTCTGGCTAATGAAAAACTGTTTTTT; CDR3aa: CASSEGVLANEKLFF; d_gene: NA; v_gene: TRBV19; j_gene: TRBJ1-4; abundance: NA
CDR3nt: TGTGCCAGCAGTTCAACATTCTCTCTCACTGAAGCTTTCTTT; CDR3aa: CASSSTFSLTEAFF; d_gene: NA; v_gene: TRBV6-5; j_gene: TRBJ1-1; abundance: NA
CDR3nt: TGTGCCAGTAGGAAAGACGCGGGACAGGGGAACGAAAAACTGTTTTTT; CDR3aa: CASRKDAGQGNEKLFF; d_gene: TRBD1; v_gene: TRBV19; j_gene: TRBJ1-4; abundance: NA
CDR3nt: TGTGCCTCCTCAGAGACAGGAAGAACGGATACGCAGTATTTT; CDR3aa: CASSETGRTDTQYF; d_gene: NA; v_gene: TRBV24-1; j_gene: TRBJ2-3; abundance: once
CDR3nt: TGTGCCAGCAGCTTGGAGGGATCCAGGGTGTTTGCCGGGGAGCTGTTTTTT; CDR3aa: CASSLEGSRVFAGELFF; d_gene: NA; v_gene: TRBV5-8; j_gene: TRBJ2-2; abundance: NA
CDR3nt: TGTGCCAGCAGAGAACAGGCGAACTCTGGAAACACCATATATTTT; CDR3aa: CASREQANSGNTIYF; d_gene: NA; v_gene: TRBV2; j_gene: TRBJ1-3; abundance: NA
CDR3nt: TGTGCTAGTGTCATGTCCTTTGGTCGAAGCGGAGATCAAGAGACCCAGTACTTC; CDR3aa: CASVMSFGRSGDQETQYF; d_gene: NA; v_gene: TRBV12-5; j_gene: TRBJ2-5; abundance: few
CDR3nt: TGTGCCAGCAGTAGAGGGGGGCAGGGGGCGGGAGAGACCCAGTACTTC; CDR3aa: CASSRGGQGAGETQYF; d_gene: TRBD1; v_gene: TRBV4-2; j_gene: TRBJ2-5; abundance: few
CDR3nt: TGCAGCGTTGGACAGTCGACATATGGCTACACCTTC; CDR3aa: CSVGQSTYGYTF; d_gene: NA; v_gene: TRBV29-1; j_gene: TRBJ1-2; abundance: NA
CDR3nt: TGTGCCAGCAGCTTGGGTCTGGGGGGACGAGAAGAGACCCAGTACTTC; CDR3aa: CASSLGLGGREETQYF; d_gene: NA; v_gene: TRBV11-3; j_gene: TRBJ2-5; abundance: NA
CDR3nt: TGTGCCAGCAGCTTAGTTGCGGGAGTGGATGAGCAGTTCTTC; CDR3aa: CASSLVAGVDEQFF; d_gene: TRBD2; v_gene: TRBV7-9; j_gene: TRBJ2-1; abundance: NA
CDR3nt: TGTGCCAGCAGTTTAGGCAGGTTAGAAAATCAGCCCCAGCATTTT; CDR3aa: CASSLGRLENQPQHF; d_gene: NA; v_gene: TRBV28; j_gene: TRBJ1-5; abundance: NA
CDR3nt: TGTGCCACCAGCAGATTCCCTGGACAGAGCACTGAAGCTTTCTTT; CDR3aa: CATSRFPGQSTEAFF; d_gene: NA; v_gene: TRBV15; j_gene: TRBJ1-1; abundance: once